The clone carrying this T cell receptor beta chain was seen at least ten times. Antigen specificity is unknown. The sample comes from a study of T cells in Graves' hyperthyroidism and ophthalmopathy. Study-level results: Stable hyperthyroidism was separated from ophthalmopathy by a model based on 13 V-J features. The model forecast ophthalmopathy, anticipating it by a median roughly 6 months before onset.

With V trimmed by 6 bases and J by 5 bases, 5 bases remained unmatched. The length of the CDR3 is 13 residues. Germline V lookup: CDR1 MNHEY, CDR2 SVGEGT. Graves' hyperthyroidism showing no ophthalmopathy progression within 18 months was considered stable. The study excluded patients with uncontrolled infection, other autoimmune disease, pregnancy or lactation. Amplified TCR beta CDR3 regions came from RNA transcripts. HTBI primers were the set used in a first-round RT-PCR of the TCR CDR3. MiXCR was run by TCRdb on the multiplex PCR reads, yielding one entry per CDR3 protein. The data show 300,000 to 350,000 distinct CDR3 sequences, with more than 11% seen just once and under 30% held by the top ten.

This TCR derives from a woman in her 30s with Graves' hyperthyroidism. The specimen sequenced was blood. The chain carries TRBV6-2 or TRBV6-3 and TRBJ2-7, with 9 bases lining up with TRBD2. CDR3 loop: CASRGTSIHEQYF. CDR3 nucleotides: TGTGCCAGCAGAGGGACTAGCATCCACGAGCAGTACTTC.